The clone carrying this T cell receptor (beta chain) was seen repeatedly, ten times or more. This entry is derived from a study of Graves' ophthalmopathy and Graves' hyperthyroidism. CDR1 SGHNT and CDR2 YENEEA come from the germline V gene. There are 17 residues in the CDR3. Trimming took off 3 bases at V and 3 bases at J, with 21 bases between the two ends. Amplification targeted the TCR beta CDR3 regions, with RNA transcripts as the source material. Scientists carried out first-round RT-PCR using HTBI primers and then a second-round multiplex PCR. TCRdb analysed the multiplex PCR reads with MiXCR anew, one entry per CDR3 protein. The sample holds hundreds of thousands of distinct CDR3 sequences, about 20% seen once.

The specimen sequenced was peripheral blood. The TCR was taken from a woman under 30 with stable Graves' hyperthyroidism. Some clones in this sample may be carry-over from other donors' samples. The chain links TRBV11-3 to TRBJ2-7; D may be TRBD2 (5 bases). The CDR3 sequence: CASSFLEGSGIGYEQYF. In nucleotides, the CDR3 is TGTGCCAGCAGCTTTCTTGAGGGCAGCGGAATAGGCTACGAGCAGTACTTC.